The 8 T cell receptor beta chains listed next were all sequenced from one sample in a study of blood T cell repertoires in COVID-19. The data were produced by immunoSEQ multiplex PCR, yet TCRdb's version contains in-frame clones alone and is incomplete. The table records tens of thousands of clones, roughly 84% of them present only once. The sequenced sample was peripheral blood. Receptor source: a man in his 70s with active COVID-19.

This sequence joins TRBV15 and TRBJ2-1; TRBD2 might be the D (5 bases). The germline gives CDR1 LNHNV, CDR2 YYDKDF (reference sequence). This CDR3 contains 16 residues. The V end was cut by 4 bases, the J end by 4 bases, with 17 bases between. CDR3 protein: CATSTDTAVRYNEQFF. The CDR3 nucleotides read TGTGCCACCAGCACGGATACAGCGGTTCGATACAATGAGCAGTTCTTC.

The chain recombines TRBV15 with TRBJ1-2; D gene unclear. The V end was cut by 0 bases, the J end by 8 bases, with 13 bases between. This CDR3 is built from 14 residues. Germline loops: CDR1 LNHNV, CDR2 YYDKDF (reference sequence). Written as DNA, the CDR3 is TGTGCCACCAGCAGAGATATGAACGACTTCGGCTACACCTTC. Translation gives CATSRDMNDFGYTF.

The table lists this clone with a few counts. The V call is TRBV2, the J call TRBJ2-7; 11 nucleotides match TRBD2. The trim removed 6 bases at V and 3 bases at J, leaving 1 base unmatched. The CDR3 length is 13 residues. The germline CDR1 and CDR2 sequences are SNHLY and FYNNEI. The DNA of the CDR3 is TGTGCCAGCAGAGGACTAGCGGGCTACGAGCAGTACTTC. This gives the protein CASRGLAGYEQYF.

The chain has TRBV5-1 and TRBJ2-1; TRBD2 matches at 12 bases. In germline, CDR1 is SGHRS, CDR2 YFSETQ. V lost 0 bases, J lost 7 bases, and 2 bases stayed unmatched. This CDR3 region has 15 residues. The CDR3 loop reads CASSLGLAGGNEQFF. The CDR3 nucleotides read TGCGCCAGCAGCTTGGGGCTAGCGGGAGGGAATGAGCAGTTCTTC. The full variable domain, its missing parts supplied by reference TRBV5-1 and TRBJ2-1, is KAGVTQTPRYLIKTRGQQVTLSCSPISGHRSVSWYQQTPGQGLQFLFEYFSETQRNKGNFPGRFSGRQFSNSRSEMNVSTLELGDSALYLCASSLGLAGGNEQFFGPGTRLTVL.

This sequence joins TRBV24-1 and TRBJ2-1; possible D gene TRBD1, 6 bases. Germline V gene data show CDR1 as KGHDR and CDR2 as SFDVKD. V lost 0 bases and J 1 base, leaving 9 bases between the germline ends. The CDR3 is 16 residues long. The CDR3: CATSDLRGGSYNEQFF. CDR3 in DNA: TGTGCCACCAGTGATTTGAGAGGGGGTTCCTACAATGAGCAGTTCTTC.

This clone was counted a single time. This chain uses TRBV2 with TRBJ1-6; TRBD1 matches at 7 bases. CDR1 and CDR2 (germline): SNHLY, FYNNEI. CDR3 length equals 13 residues. J lost 9 bases, V lost 6 bases, and 5 bases had no gene match. The CDR3 nucleotides are TGTGCCAGCAGCGGACAGGACGGTTCACCCCTCCACTTT. The encoded protein is CASSGQDGSPLHF.

This clone appeared once. J is TRBJ2-3 and V is TRBV18; tentatively, D is TRBD2 (5 bases). V lost 6 bases to trimming and J lost 3 bases, with 10 bases between them. This CDR3 is 13 amino acids long. Looked up from germline, CDR1 is KGHSH and CDR2 is LQKENI. CDR3 sequence: CASSPRATDTQYF. Here the CDR3 DNA reads TGTGCCAGCTCGCCGCGGGCGACAGATACGCAGTATTTT. The full variable domain, rest sourced from reference TRBV18 and TRBJ2-3, is NAGVMQNPRHLVRRRGQEARLRCSPMKGHSHVYWYRQLPEEGLKFMVYLQKENIIDESGMPKERFSAEFPKEGPSILRIQQVVRGDSAAYFCASSPRATDTQYFGPGTRLTVL.

The chain carries TRBV7-2 and TRBJ1-4; TRBD1 matches 7 bases. CDR3 length: 16 residues. The ends lost 3 bases at V and 5 bases at J; junction bases unmatched: 9. Germline CDR1 reads SGHTA; CDR2 reads FQGNSA. The CDR3 here is CASSFLPGTDNEKLFF. The CDR3 nucleotides read TGTGCCAGCAGCTTCCTGCCCGGGACAGACAATGAAAAACTGTTTTTT.